The 4 T cell receptor beta chains below all came from one sample that was sequenced in a study of blood T cells in healthy people across ages. Primers used in a second PCR of about 6 to 11 cycles were a sample-barcoded 5' primer and a J-beta primer mix. TCRdb analysed the 5' RACE reads with MiXCR anew, one entry per CDR3 protein. The sample contains about 1.7 million distinct CDR3 sequences, 28% of which appear only once. Sequenced input: blood. These receptor sequences come from a woman aged 25 to 39 in good health.

As regards this clonotype: A much larger clone differs from this one at a single base, so this may be a read error. The chain recombines TRBV9 with TRBJ1-1; D not certain. Germline V lookup: CDR1 SGDLS, CDR2 YYNGEE. The CDR3 length is 14 residues. CDR3 sequence (DNA): TGTACCAGCAGCGTAGATGGGCGGAACACTGAAGCTTTCTTT. Amino acid sequence: CTSSVDGRNTEAFF.

As concerns this clonotype: A much larger clone differs from this one at a single base, so this may be a read error. The chain has TRBV6-2 or TRBV6-3 and TRBJ2-5; D may be TRBD2 (5 bases). The J call may be in error: the DNA end matches TRBJ2-7 better. The CDR3 is 14 amino acids. CDR1 is MNHEY and CDR2 is SVGEGT in the germline V gene. CDR3 loop: CASSRGLRGYEQYF. The CDR3 region has the DNA TGTGCCAGCAGCCGGGGTCTTCGAGGGTACGAGCAGTACTTC.

The CDR3 is CASSPQAPHYGYTF. The DNA for the CDR3 is TGTGCCAGCAGTCCCCAGGCACCCCACTATGGCTACACCTTC. This rearrangement joins TRBV12-3 or TRBV12-4 to TRBJ1-2; no clear D gene. V gave up 5 bases and J gave up 3 bases, with 13 bases separating them. The CDR3 extends over 14 amino acids.

As to this clonotype: A much larger clone is a single base away; this may be a read error. The chain joins TRBV7-2 to TRBJ2-5; D gene unclear. The germline gives CDR1 SGHTA, CDR2 FQGNSA. The ends were cut back, 1 base at V and 11 bases at J, with 14 bases in the middle. CDR3 length: 13 residues. CDR3 region: CASSLGTNNEQYF. Written as DNA, the CDR3 is TGTGCCAGCAGCTTAGGAACTAACAATGAGCAGTACTTC.